The clone carrying this TCR beta chain was seen repeatedly, ten times or more. The antigen is not known. This specimen comes from a study of T cells in Graves' hyperthyroidism and ophthalmopathy. In the study overall: Peripheral blood draws took place at initial diagnosis, ahead of any treatment.

Amplification of TCR beta CDR3 regions used RNA as the template. The HTBI primer set served for first-round RT-PCR of the TCR CDR3. TCRdb redid the calling of the multiplex PCR reads with MiXCR, one entry per CDR3 protein. The data hold approximately 510,000 distinct CDR3 sequences, with less than 25% observed a single time. This CDR3 is 12 amino acids long. V was cut by 8 bases and J by 3 bases, with 11 bases left in between. Germline V gene data show CDR1 as MNHEY and CDR2 as SVGAGI. Study findings and constraints: In the blood, most expanded thyroid clonotypes above 0.001 appeared as well.

No progression to ophthalmopathy during 18 months of follow-up defined stable disease. Uncontrolled infection, other autoimmune disease, pregnancy or lactation disqualified patients from enrolment. The chain is built from TRBV6-5 and TRBJ2-7; D gene unclear. Sequencing was carried out using blood. This TCR was sampled from a man between 18 and 35 years old with Graves' hyperthyroidism. The CDR3 DNA is TGTGCCAGCCGCGGACGGAGCTACGAGCAGTACTTC. It encodes CASRGRSYEQYF.